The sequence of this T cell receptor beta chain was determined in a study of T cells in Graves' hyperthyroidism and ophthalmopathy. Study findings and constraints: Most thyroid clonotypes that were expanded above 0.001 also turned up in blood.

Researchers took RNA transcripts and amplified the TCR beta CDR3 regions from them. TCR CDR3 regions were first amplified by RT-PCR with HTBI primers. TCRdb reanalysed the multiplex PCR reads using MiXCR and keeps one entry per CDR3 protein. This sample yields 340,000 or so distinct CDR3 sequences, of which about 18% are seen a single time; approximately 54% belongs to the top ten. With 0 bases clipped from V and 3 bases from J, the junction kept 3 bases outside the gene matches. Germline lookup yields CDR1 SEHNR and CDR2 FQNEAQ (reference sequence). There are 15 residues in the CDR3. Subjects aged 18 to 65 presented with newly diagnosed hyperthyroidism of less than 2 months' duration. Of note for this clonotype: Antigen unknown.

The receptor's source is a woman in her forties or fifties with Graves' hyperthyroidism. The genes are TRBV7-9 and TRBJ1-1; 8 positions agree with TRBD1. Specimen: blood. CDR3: CASSLATGGHTEAFF. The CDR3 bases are TGTGCCAGCAGCTTAGCCACAGGGGGTCACACTGAAGCTTTCTTT.